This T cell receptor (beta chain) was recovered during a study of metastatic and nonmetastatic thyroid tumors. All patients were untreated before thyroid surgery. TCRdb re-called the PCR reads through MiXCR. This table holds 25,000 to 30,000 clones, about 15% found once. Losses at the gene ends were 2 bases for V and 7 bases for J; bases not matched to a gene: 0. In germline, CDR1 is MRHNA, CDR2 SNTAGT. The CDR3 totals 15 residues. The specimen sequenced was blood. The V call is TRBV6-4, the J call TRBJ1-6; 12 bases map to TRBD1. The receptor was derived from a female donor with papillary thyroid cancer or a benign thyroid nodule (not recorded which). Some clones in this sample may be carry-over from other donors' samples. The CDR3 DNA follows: TGTGCCAGCAGTGACGGGACAGGGGGCAATTCACCCCTCCACTTT. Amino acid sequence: CASSDGTGGNSPLHF.